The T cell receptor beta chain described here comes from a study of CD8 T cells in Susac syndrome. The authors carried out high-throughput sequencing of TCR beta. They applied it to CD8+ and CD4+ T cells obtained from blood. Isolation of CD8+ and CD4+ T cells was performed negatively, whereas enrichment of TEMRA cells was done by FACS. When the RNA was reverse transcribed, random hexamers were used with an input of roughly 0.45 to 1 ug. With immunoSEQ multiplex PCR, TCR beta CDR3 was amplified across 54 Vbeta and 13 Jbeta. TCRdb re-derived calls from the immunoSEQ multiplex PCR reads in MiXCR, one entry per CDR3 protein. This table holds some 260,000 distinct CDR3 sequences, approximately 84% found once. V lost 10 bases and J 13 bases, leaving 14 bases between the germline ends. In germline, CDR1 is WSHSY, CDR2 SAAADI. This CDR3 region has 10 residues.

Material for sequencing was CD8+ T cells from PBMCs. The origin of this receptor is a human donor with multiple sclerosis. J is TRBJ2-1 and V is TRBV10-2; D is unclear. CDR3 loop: CATRDFIQFF. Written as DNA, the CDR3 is TGCGCCACCCGAGACTTTATTCAGTTCTTC.